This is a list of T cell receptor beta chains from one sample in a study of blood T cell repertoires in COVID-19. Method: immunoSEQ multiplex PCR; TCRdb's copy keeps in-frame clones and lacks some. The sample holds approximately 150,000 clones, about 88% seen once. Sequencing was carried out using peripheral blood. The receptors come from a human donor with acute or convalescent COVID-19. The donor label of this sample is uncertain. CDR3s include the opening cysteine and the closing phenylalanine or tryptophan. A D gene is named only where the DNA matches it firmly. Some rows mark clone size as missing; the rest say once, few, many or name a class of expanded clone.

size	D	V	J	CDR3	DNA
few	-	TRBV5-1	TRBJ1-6	CASSLAPGEGSPLHF	TGCGCCAGCAGCTTGGCCCCGGGAGAGGGTTCACCCCTCCACTTT
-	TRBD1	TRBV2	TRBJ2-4	CASSEHRDRRLAKNIQYF	TGTGCCAGCAGTGAACACCGGGACAGGAGATTAGCCAAAAACATTCAGTACTTC
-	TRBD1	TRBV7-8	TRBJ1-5	CASSATYRGSNQPQHF	TGTGCCAGCAGCGCGACTTACAGGGGAAGCAATCAGCCCCAGCATTTT
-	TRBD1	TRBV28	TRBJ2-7	CTSSFGGTGGFEQYF	TGTACCAGCAGTTTTGGTGGGACAGGCGGTTTCGAGCAGTACTTC
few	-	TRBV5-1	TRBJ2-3	CASKVGASTDTQYF	TGCGCCAGCAAGGTGGGGGCTAGCACAGATACGCAGTATTTT
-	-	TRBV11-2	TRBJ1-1	CASMVQAGATEAFF	TGTGCCAGCATGGTTCAGGCGGGGGCCACTGAAGCTTTCTTT
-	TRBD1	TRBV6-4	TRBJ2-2	CASSDGQGGFAGELFF	TGTGCCAGCAGTGACGGACAGGGCGGTTTTGCCGGGGAGCTGTTTTTT
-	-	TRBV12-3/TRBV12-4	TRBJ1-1	CASSLRESTEAFF	TGTGCCAGCAGTCTCAGGGAATCCACTGAAGCTTTCTTT
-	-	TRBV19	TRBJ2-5	CASSTQGETQYF	TGTGCCAGTAGTACCCAGGGGGAGACCCAGTACTTC
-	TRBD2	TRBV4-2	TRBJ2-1	CASSQDSTSGGGDEQFF	TGTGCCAGCAGCCAAGACTCCACTAGCGGGGGTGGAGATGAGCAGTTCTTC
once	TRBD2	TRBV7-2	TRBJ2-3	CASSGLTSGGDTDTQYF	TGTGCCAGCAGCGGACTGACTAGCGGGGGGGATACAGATACGCAGTATTTT
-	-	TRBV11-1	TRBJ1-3	CASSLFRGAAGNTIYF	TGTGCCAGCAGCTTATTCCGGGGGGCAGCTGGAAACACCATATATTTT
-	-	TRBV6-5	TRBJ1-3	CASRAGTAGNTIYF	TGTGCCAGCAGGGCAGGTACCGCTGGAAACACCATATATTTT
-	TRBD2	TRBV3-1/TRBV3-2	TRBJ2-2	CASSQAKAAGVHGELFF	TGTGCCAGCAGCCAAGCGAAGGCGGCGGGAGTTCACGGGGAGCTGTTTTTT
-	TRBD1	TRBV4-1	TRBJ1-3	CASSQVWGQGSGNTIYF	TGCGCCAGCAGCCAAGTTTGGGGACAGGGCTCAGGAAACACCATATATTTT
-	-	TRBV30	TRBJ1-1	CACTPNTEAFF	TGTGCCTGTACACCGAACACTGAAGCTTTCTTT
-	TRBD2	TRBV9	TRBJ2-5	CASSVTSSGGETQYF	TGTGCCAGCAGCGTAACGTCTAGCGGGGGGGAGACCCAGTACTTC
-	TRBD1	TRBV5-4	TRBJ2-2	CASRRGTGVNTGELFF	TGTGCCAGCAGACGGGGGACAGGGGTCAACACCGGGGAGCTGTTTTTT
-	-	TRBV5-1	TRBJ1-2	CASSLAGWGYTF	TGCGCCAGCAGCTTGGCCGGTTGGGGCTACACCTTC
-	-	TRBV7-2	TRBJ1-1	CASSLAPGVTTEAFF	TGTGCCAGCAGCTTAGCGCCAGGGGTGACCACTGAAGCTTTCTTT
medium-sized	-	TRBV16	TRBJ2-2	CASSQFGSGELFF	TGTGCCAGCAGCCAATTCGGTTCCGGGGAGCTGTTTTTT
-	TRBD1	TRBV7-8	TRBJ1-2	CASSVEGAMGGGYTF	TGTGCCAGCAGCGTCGAGGGGGCCATGGGCGGTGGCTACACCTTC
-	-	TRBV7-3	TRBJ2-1	CASSLASSGAGPDEQFF	TGTGCCAGCAGCTTAGCGAGTTCAGGCGCGGGACCCGATGAGCAGTTCTTC
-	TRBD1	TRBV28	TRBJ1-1	CASSLMTGGHTEAFF	TGTGCCAGCAGTTTGATGACAGGGGGACACACTGAAGCTTTCTTT
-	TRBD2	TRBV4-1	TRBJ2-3	CASSRGLAGVGTDTQYF	TGCGCCAGCAGCCGGGGACTAGCGGGAGTTGGAACAGATACGCAGTATTTT
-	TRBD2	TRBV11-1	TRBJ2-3	CASSYSGGDTDTQYF	TGTGCCAGCAGCTATAGCGGGGGGGACACAGATACGCAGTATTTT
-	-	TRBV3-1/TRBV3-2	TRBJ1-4	CASSQARRATNEKLFF	TGTGCCAGCAGCCAAGCACGTCGGGCAACTAATGAAAAACTGTTTTTT
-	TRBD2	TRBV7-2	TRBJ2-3	CASSLVAGGDTQYF	TGTGCCAGCAGCTTAGTAGCGGGGGGGGATACGCAGTATTTT
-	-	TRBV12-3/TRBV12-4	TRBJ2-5	CASSFGGETQYF	TGTGCCAGCAGTTTCGGGGGAGAGACCCAGTACTTC
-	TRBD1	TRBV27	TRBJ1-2	CASSLTGDYGYTF	TGTGCCAGCAGTCTAACAGGGGACTATGGCTACACCTTC
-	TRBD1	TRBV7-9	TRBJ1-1	CASSWTGALNTEAFF	TGTGCCAGCAGCTGGACAGGGGCCTTGAACACTGAAGCTTTCTTT
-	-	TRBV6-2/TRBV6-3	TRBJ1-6	CASSYSAGSWSSYNSPLHF	TGTGCCAGCAGTTACAGTGCAGGGTCCTGGAGCTCCTATAATTCACCCCTCCACTTT
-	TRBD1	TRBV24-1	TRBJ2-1	CATSPGQSSYNEQFF	TGTGCCACCAGCCCGGGACAGAGCTCCTACAATGAGCAGTTCTTC
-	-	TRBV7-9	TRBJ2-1	CASSLVAANNEQFF	TGTGCCAGCAGCTTAGTAGCGGCCAACAATGAGCAGTTCTTC
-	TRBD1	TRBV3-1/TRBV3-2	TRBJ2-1	CASSRTGGTYNEQFF	TGTGCCAGCAGCAGGACAGGGGGGACCTACAATGAGCAGTTCTTC
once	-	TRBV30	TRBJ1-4	CASSSDLNEKLFF	TGTGCCTCGTCCTCGGACTTGAATGAAAAACTGTTTTTT
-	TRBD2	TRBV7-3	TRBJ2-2	CASSLYPTPGGGHSGELFF	TGTGCCAGCAGCTTATATCCAACCCCGGGAGGGGGGCATAGCGGGGAGCTGTTTTTT
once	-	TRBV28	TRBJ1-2	CASSGGSNAYYGYTF	TGTGCCAGCAGTGGGGGCAGTAATGCGTATTATGGCTACACCTTC
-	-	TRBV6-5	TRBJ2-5	CASSYSRVGETQYF	TGTGCCAGCAGTTACTCCAGGGTTGGGGAGACCCAGTACTTC
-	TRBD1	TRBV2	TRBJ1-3	CASRGQGAFSGNTIYF	TGTGCCAGCAGGGGACAGGGGGCTTTCTCTGGAAACACCATATATTTT
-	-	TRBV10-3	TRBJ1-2	CAISVAGGGYTF	TGTGCCATCAGTGTAGCGGGAGGTGGCTACACCTTC
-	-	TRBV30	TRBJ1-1	CAWSVRLGGNTEAFF	TGTGCCTGGAGTGTACGACTCGGGGGGAACACTGAAGCTTTCTTT
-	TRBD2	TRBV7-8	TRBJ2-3	CASSTRTSGRGGDTQYF	TGTGCCAGCAGCACCCGGACTAGCGGGAGAGGAGGGGATACGCAGTATTTT
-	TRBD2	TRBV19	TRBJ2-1	CASSTGTSGNYNEQFF	TGTGCCAGTAGTACCGGGACTAGCGGGAATTACAATGAGCAGTTCTTC
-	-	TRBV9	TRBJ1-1	CASSVVGANTEAFF	TGTGCCAGCAGCGTAGTTGGGGCGAACACTGAAGCTTTCTTT
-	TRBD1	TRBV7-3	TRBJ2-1	CASSPQAGTENNEQFF	TGTGCCAGCAGCCCTCAGGCCGGGACAGAAAACAATGAGCAGTTCTTC
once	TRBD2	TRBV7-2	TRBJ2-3	CASSFRAGVVTDTQYF	TGTGCCAGCAGCTTCCGCGCGGGGGTAGTGACAGATACGCAGTATTTT
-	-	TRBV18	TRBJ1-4	CASSPRTTTNEKLFF	TGTGCCAGCTCCCCAAGGACAACAACTAATGAAAAACTGTTTTTT
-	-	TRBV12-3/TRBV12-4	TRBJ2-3	CASSLGGGNTQYF	TGTGCCAGCAGTTTGGGCGGGGGCAATACGCAGTATTTT
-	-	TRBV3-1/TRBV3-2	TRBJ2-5	CASSQGVEDYQETQYF	TGTGCCAGCAGCCAAGGAGTTGAGGACTACCAAGAGACCCAGTACTTC
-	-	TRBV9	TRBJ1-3	CASSSTGFSGNTIYF	TGTGCCAGCAGCTCGACAGGCTTCTCTGGAAACACCATATATTTT
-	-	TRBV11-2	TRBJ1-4	CASSLVGRMNEKLFF	TGTGCCAGCAGCTTAGTGGGGCGGATGAATGAAAAACTGTTTTTT
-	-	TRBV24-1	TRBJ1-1	CATSDGSVNTEAFF	TGTGCCACCAGTGATGGTTCAGTGAACACTGAAGCTTTCTTT
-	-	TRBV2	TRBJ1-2	CASKRGAQGYTF	TGTGCCAGCAAACGGGGGGCGCAAGGCTACACCTTC